This T cell receptor (beta chain) was captured by sequencing in a study of molecular identifiers for immune sequencing clone quantification. Regarding the study as a whole: Clones above 20 RNA copies contained over 98% of effector molecules and under 1% of naive molecules.

Germline CDR1 and CDR2: KGHDR and SFDVKD. Trimming stripped 3 bases from V and 6 bases from J, with 13 bases between. The CDR3 has 15 amino acids. This clonotype came up many times. Its antigen is currently unknown. TCRdb re-called the PCR reads through MiXCR, storing one row per CDR3 protein. The table has 460,000 or so distinct CDR3 sequences, about a fifth seen once. RNA fractions of 10%, 30% or 50% and about 18,000 to 1,100,000 sorted cells were the source of naive CD8 libraries. CD8+CD4-CCR7+CD45RA+ sorting gave the naive CD8 T cells. This clonotype was obtained from a human donor in good health. Some libraries in this study had Jurkat cell RNA spiked in. The specimen sequenced was naive CD8+ T cells from blood, with Jurkat cell RNA spiked in. The subset: FACS-sorted CD8+CD4-CCR7+CD45RA+ naive T cells. The rearrangement links TRBV24-1 to TRBJ1-4, with D hard to call. The CDR3 DNA reads TGTGCCACCAGTGATCCACCCGCGAGTCATGAAAAACTGTTTTTT. Its translation: CATSDPPASHEKLFF.